A selection of T cell receptor beta chains follows, all from one sample in a study of T cell clones after liver transplantation. The antigens these receptors bind are not known. TCRdb's table, derived via immunoSEQ multiplex PCR, lists solely in-frame clones and lacks some. The repertoire holds approximately 3,000 clones, around 21% seen once, with about 16% in the top ten. The sequenced sample consisted of CD4+ T cells from PBMCs cultured with third-party cells. The receptors derive from a human patient who received a liver transplant. Some T cells may originate from the graft donor. Each CDR3 is given with its conserved first and last residue. A D gene is named only where the DNA matches it firmly. Clone size is shown for a subset of rows, as once, few, many or a class of expanded clone.

V gene: TRBV10-1; D gene: TRBD2; J gene: TRBJ2-1; clone size: .; CDR3 DNA: TGCGCCAGCAGCCTCGGGACTAGCAGAAACAATGAGCAGTTCTTC; CDR3 protein: CASSLGTSRNNEQFF
V gene: TRBV2; D gene: .; J gene: TRBJ1-5; clone size: few; CDR3 DNA: TGTGCCAGCAGTAGGGACATTAATCAGCCCCAGCATTTT; CDR3 protein: CASSRDINQPQHF
V gene: TRBV4-2; D gene: .; J gene: TRBJ2-3; clone size: .; CDR3 DNA: TGTGCCAGCAGCTTGGACGCGGAAGATACGCAGTATTTT; CDR3 protein: CASSLDAEDTQYF
V gene: TRBV2; D gene: TRBD1; J gene: TRBJ1-1; clone size: .; CDR3 DNA: TGTGCCAGCAACCGGGGACAGGGGGCGCGGAAAGCTTTCTTT; CDR3 protein: CASNRGQGARKAFF
V gene: TRBV19; D gene: .; J gene: TRBJ2-5; clone size: .; CDR3 DNA: TGTGCCAGTAGTATGAAAGGTGGCGAGACCCAGTACTTC; CDR3 protein: CASSMKGGETQYF
V gene: TRBV5-1; D gene: .; J gene: TRBJ2-5; clone size: .; CDR3 DNA: TGCGCCAGCAGCCCCCTGGCCGCTGGGGCCTCATCCCGAGAGACCCAGTACTTC; CDR3 protein: CASSPLAAGASSRETQYF
V gene: TRBV21-1; D gene: .; J gene: TRBJ1-2; clone size: few; CDR3 DNA: TGTGCCAGCACCCGACAGGAGCCCCAAGGTGGCTACACCTTC; CDR3 protein: CASTRQEPQGGYTF
V gene: TRBV9; D gene: TRBD2; J gene: TRBJ2-7; clone size: once; CDR3 DNA: TGTGCCAGCAGCGCCTTAGCGGGTACCTACGAGCAGTACTTC; CDR3 protein: CASSALAGTYEQYF
V gene: TRBV6-5; D gene: TRBD1; J gene: TRBJ1-1; clone size: .; CDR3 DNA: TGTGCCAGCAGTGCCCCGGGACAGGGGTTCACTGAAGCTTTCTTT; CDR3 protein: CASSAPGQGFTEAFF
V gene: TRBV9; D gene: TRBD2; J gene: TRBJ2-5; clone size: few; CDR3 DNA: TGTGCCAGCAGCGCTCGACTAGCGGGAGGAAGCCAAGAGACCCAGTACTTC; CDR3 protein: CASSARLAGGSQETQYF
V gene: TRBV4-3; D gene: .; J gene: TRBJ1-5; clone size: .; CDR3 DNA: TGCGCCAGCAGCCAAAGTTGGGGACAAGGTTATCAGCCCCAGCATTTT; CDR3 protein: CASSQSWGQGYQPQHF
V gene: TRBV5-1; D gene: .; J gene: TRBJ2-2; clone size: .; CDR3 DNA: TGCGCCAGCATTCCGAACACCGGGGAGCTGTTTTTT; CDR3 protein: CASIPNTGELFF
V gene: TRBV7-8; D gene: .; J gene: TRBJ1-2; clone size: few; CDR3 DNA: TGTGCCAGCAGCTTAGATGGGGGTGGCTACACCTTC; CDR3 protein: CASSLDGGGYTF
V gene: TRBV29-1; D gene: .; J gene: TRBJ1-3; clone size: .; CDR3 DNA: TGCAGCGTTGAAGAGCAGGGGATGACTGGAAACACCATATATTTT; CDR3 protein: CSVEEQGMTGNTIYF
V gene: TRBV19; D gene: TRBD1; J gene: TRBJ2-7; clone size: medium-sized; CDR3 DNA: TGTGCCAGTAGTCCTGGACAGGTTTCCTACGAGCAGTACTTC; CDR3 protein: CASSPGQVSYEQYF
V gene: TRBV11-2; D gene: TRBD1; J gene: TRBJ1-2; clone size: .; CDR3 DNA: TGTGCCAGCAGCTTAGATCGGGGTAGGGGGCGGATATATGGCTACACCTTC; CDR3 protein: CASSLDRGRGRIYGYTF
V gene: TRBV4-1; D gene: .; J gene: TRBJ2-7; clone size: .; CDR3 DNA: TGCGCCAGCAGCCAAGATAAGGGGACCCCATCCCTTTACGAGCAGTACTTC; CDR3 protein: CASSQDKGTPSLYEQYF
V gene: TRBV19; D gene: TRBD1; J gene: TRBJ1-2; clone size: few; CDR3 DNA: TGTGCCAGTAGCATCGGACAGGGAATCTACCCTTATGGCTACACCTTC; CDR3 protein: CASSIGQGIYPYGYTF
V gene: TRBV7-2; D gene: .; J gene: TRBJ1-1; clone size: .; CDR3 DNA: TGTGCCAGCAGCGGGAGGGTTGGCACTGAAGCTTTCTTT; CDR3 protein: CASSGRVGTEAFF
V gene: TRBV28; D gene: .; J gene: TRBJ2-2; clone size: few; CDR3 DNA: TGTGCCAGCAGCAAGACAGGTCGGGCCGGGGAGCTGTTTTTT; CDR3 protein: CASSKTGRAGELFF
V gene: TRBV19; D gene: .; J gene: TRBJ2-7; clone size: .; CDR3 DNA: TGTGCCAGTAGTATAGCGGCAGGCCCTAGGTACGAGCAGTACTTC; CDR3 protein: CASSIAAGPRYEQYF
V gene: TRBV18; D gene: .; J gene: TRBJ1-5; clone size: medium-sized; CDR3 DNA: TGTGCCAGCTCCCTGGAGGGGGGGGCCGTCAATCAGCCCCAGCATTTT; CDR3 protein: CASSLEGGAVNQPQHF
V gene: TRBV28; D gene: .; J gene: TRBJ1-1; clone size: .; CDR3 DNA: TGTGCCAGAAACACACAGTGGGCGAGAGCTTTCTTT; CDR3 protein: CARNTQWARAFF
V gene: TRBV7-9; D gene: TRBD1; J gene: TRBJ1-1; clone size: few; CDR3 DNA: TGTGCCAGCAGCTTAGTTCTAGGGACAGGCGGTGAAGCTTTCTTT; CDR3 protein: CASSLVLGTGGEAFF
V gene: TRBV5-4; D gene: .; J gene: TRBJ2-1; clone size: .; CDR3 DNA: TGCGCCAGCAGCCAAGAATGGAGCCGGGGCTCCTACAATGAGCAGTTCTTC; CDR3 protein: CASSQEWSRGSYNEQFF
V gene: TRBV5-7; D gene: .; J gene: TRBJ2-5; clone size: .; CDR3 DNA: TGTGCCAGCAGCTTTTGGGGGGAGACCCAGTACTTC; CDR3 protein: CASSFWGETQYF
V gene: TRBV9; D gene: .; J gene: TRBJ1-1; clone size: .; CDR3 DNA: TGTGCCAGCAGCGTAGTGAGGGTTGGCACTGAAGCTTTCTTT; CDR3 protein: CASSVVRVGTEAFF
V gene: TRBV9; D gene: .; J gene: TRBJ1-1; clone size: .; CDR3 DNA: TGTGCCAGCAGCGTAGCTTCGGGCGGGCGAGCTTTCTTT; CDR3 protein: CASSVASGGRAFF
V gene: TRBV7-2; D gene: TRBD1; J gene: TRBJ1-2; clone size: few; CDR3 DNA: TGTGCCAGCAGCGAATTCGACAGGGGTGGTGGCTACACCTTC; CDR3 protein: CASSEFDRGGGYTF
V gene: TRBV19; D gene: .; J gene: TRBJ1-2; clone size: few; CDR3 DNA: TGTGCCAGTAGTATTGCTACGACAGCCGGCTACACCTTC; CDR3 protein: CASSIATTAGYTF
V gene: TRBV10-2; D gene: .; J gene: TRBJ2-2; clone size: few; CDR3 DNA: TGCGCCAGCTACACCGGGGTTAACACCGGGGAGCTGTTTTTT; CDR3 protein: CASYTGVNTGELFF
V gene: TRBV6-1; D gene: .; J gene: TRBJ2-3; clone size: few; CDR3 DNA: TGTGCCAGCAGTGACGGGGGCTTCACAGATACGCAGTATTTT; CDR3 protein: CASSDGGFTDTQYF
V gene: TRBV2; D gene: .; J gene: TRBJ1-5; clone size: medium-sized; CDR3 DNA: TGTGCCAGCAGTCTTACAGGGAGCAATCAGCCCCAGCATTTT; CDR3 protein: CASSLTGSNQPQHF
V gene: TRBV7-2; D gene: .; J gene: TRBJ1-2; clone size: once; CDR3 DNA: TGTGCCAGCAGCCCCTCCCTCGGCCACTATGGCTACACCTTC; CDR3 protein: CASSPSLGHYGYTF
V gene: TRBV7-9; D gene: .; J gene: TRBJ1-2; clone size: few; CDR3 DNA: TGTGCCAGCAGCACCGGGGTGAGAGGCTACACCTTC; CDR3 protein: CASSTGVRGYTF
V gene: TRBV14; D gene: .; J gene: TRBJ2-7; clone size: .; CDR3 DNA: TGTGCCAGCAGCCAAGTCAGGGGAGGGCAGTACTTC; CDR3 protein: CASSQVRGGQYF
V gene: TRBV7-7; D gene: .; J gene: TRBJ1-4; clone size: medium-sized; CDR3 DNA: TGTGCCAGCAGCTTATGGGAAGATGAAAAACTGTTTTTT; CDR3 protein: CASSLWEDEKLFF
V gene: TRBV18; D gene: TRBD1; J gene: TRBJ2-3; clone size: few; CDR3 DNA: TGTGCCAGCTCACCTCGGACAGGGGTCGCCTTTAGCGGCACAGATACGCAGTATTTT; CDR3 protein: CASSPRTGVAFSGTDTQYF
V gene: TRBV30; D gene: .; J gene: TRBJ1-4; clone size: .; CDR3 DNA: TGTGCCTGGGGGTATGGGACGTTGGGAACTAATGAAAAACTGTTTTTT; CDR3 protein: CAWGYGTLGTNEKLFF
V gene: TRBV21-1; D gene: .; J gene: TRBJ1-1; clone size: medium-sized; CDR3 DNA: TGTGCCAGCAGCAAGGGCCAACCGGGGGGGTCCACTGAAGCTTTCTTT; CDR3 protein: CASSKGQPGGSTEAFF
V gene: TRBV6-5; D gene: TRBD1; J gene: TRBJ1-2; clone size: few; CDR3 DNA: TGTGCCAGCAGGGAGAGGACAGGGGTCGACTATGGCTACACCTTC; CDR3 protein: CASRERTGVDYGYTF
V gene: TRBV5-4; D gene: .; J gene: TRBJ2-5; clone size: few; CDR3 DNA: TGTGCCAGCAGCCATTGGGGAGAGACCCAGTACTTC; CDR3 protein: CASSHWGETQYF
V gene: TRBV12-2; D gene: .; J gene: TRBJ1-2; clone size: .; CDR3 DNA: TGTGCAAGTCGCGCGCGAGTGGCTCCACGAAAGACCTATGGCTACACCTTC; CDR3 protein: CASRARVAPRKTYGYTF
V gene: TRBV25-1; D gene: .; J gene: TRBJ2-7; clone size: large; CDR3 DNA: TGTGCCAGCCGCGGTAATTCCTACGAGCAGTACTTC; CDR3 protein: CASRGNSYEQYF
V gene: TRBV7-2; D gene: .; J gene: TRBJ2-1; clone size: .; CDR3 DNA: TGTGCCAGCAGCTTAGGGTTACAGTCCTACAATGAGCAGTTCTTC; CDR3 protein: CASSLGLQSYNEQFF
V gene: TRBV9; D gene: .; J gene: TRBJ2-7; clone size: .; CDR3 DNA: TGTGCCAGCAGCGTAGAAGGTATCCCCGGCTACGAGCAGTACTTC; CDR3 protein: CASSVEGIPGYEQYF
V gene: TRBV7-9; D gene: .; J gene: TRBJ2-7; clone size: .; CDR3 DNA: TGTGCCAGCAGCTCACCTACGCGCGGGATGTACGAGCAGTACTTC; CDR3 protein: CASSSPTRGMYEQYF
V gene: TRBV6-5; D gene: .; J gene: TRBJ1-2; clone size: .; CDR3 DNA: TGTGCCAGCAGTCTCGGTGAGGGGCTAGGGGGCTACACCTTC; CDR3 protein: CASSLGEGLGGYTF
V gene: TRBV7-9; D gene: .; J gene: TRBJ1-3; clone size: large; CDR3 DNA: TGTGCCAGCAGCCTAGTCTCTGGAAACACCATATATTTT; CDR3 protein: CASSLVSGNTIYF
V gene: TRBV7-8; D gene: TRBD2; J gene: TRBJ2-3; clone size: .; CDR3 DNA: TGTGCCAGCAGCTTCAGGGCGGGGGGGCCCACAGATACGCAGTATTTT; CDR3 protein: CASSFRAGGPTDTQYF
V gene: TRBV18; D gene: .; J gene: TRBJ2-7; clone size: .; CDR3 DNA: TGTGCCAGCTCACCAGGAGAGGCCTACGAGCAGTACTTC; CDR3 protein: CASSPGEAYEQYF
V gene: TRBV6-5; D gene: .; J gene: TRBJ1-5; clone size: .; CDR3 DNA: TGTGCCAGCAGTTCCCCAGGTAGGGGCAATCAGCCCCAGCATTTT; CDR3 protein: CASSSPGRGNQPQHF
V gene: TRBV7-9; D gene: .; J gene: TRBJ1-3; clone size: large; CDR3 DNA: TGTGCCAGCAGCTTTAACACCATATATTTT; CDR3 protein: CASSFNTIYF
V gene: TRBV6-5; D gene: .; J gene: TRBJ2-7; clone size: .; CDR3 DNA: TGTGCCAGCAGTTACTCTCCGGCAGCTTCCTACGAGCAGTACTTC; CDR3 protein: CASSYSPAASYEQYF